The next 3 T cell receptor beta chains were all read from a single sample in a study of Graves' ophthalmopathy and Graves' hyperthyroidism. For repertoire sequencing, the TCR beta CDR3 regions were amplified from RNA transcripts. Following a first-round RT-PCR that used HTBI primers, a second-round multiplex PCR was carried out. MiXCR, run by TCRdb on the multiplex PCR reads, gives a single entry per CDR3 protein. The sample has around 670,000 distinct CDR3 sequences; roughly two fifths are singletons. Specimen: peripheral blood. The receptors originated from an adult man with Graves' ophthalmopathy.

The rearrangement joins TRBV19 to TRBJ2-7, with 7 positions matching TRBD1. CDR1 and CDR2 (germline): LNHDA, SQIVND (reference sequence). The trim removed 6 bases at V and 0 bases at J, leaving 8 bases unmatched. The CDR3 runs to 15 residues. The DNA of the CDR3 is TGTGCCAGTAGCGGGGACAGAAAGAGCTCCTACGAGCAGTACTTC. As protein: CASSGDRKSSYEQYF.

This clonotype occurred a few times. The genes are TRBV7-2 and TRBJ2-7, with TRBD2 identical over 11 bases. Germline V gene sequence: CDR1 SGHTA, CDR2 FQGNSA. The CDR3 consists of 16 residues. V lost 1 base, J lost 4 bases, and 6 bases stayed unmatched. For the CDR3, the DNA is TGTGCCAGCAGCTTAGTATTAGCGGGAGGGGGTTACGAGCAGTACTTC. As protein: CASSLVLAGGGYEQYF.

In DNA, the CDR3 is TGTGCCAGCAGCTACCGGGACTCTCAGGGGGAGCAGTACTTC. It encodes CASSYRDSQGEQYF. The chain recombines TRBV5-4 with TRBJ2-7; perhaps D is TRBD1 or TRBD2 (6 bases each). CDR1 is SGHNT, CDR2 YYREEE, per germline (reference sequence). V was cut by 3 bases and J by 7 bases, with 17 bases left in between. This CDR3 spans 14 amino acids.